The entry below gives a single TCR beta chain sequence along with its context. The source of the sample is a study of OX40 agonist ivuxolimab in advanced cancers. Trimming took 4 bases from V and 4 from J; bases not matched to a gene: 11. The CDR3 is 16 residues long. Germline V gene lookup returns CDR1 SGHRS and CDR2 YFSETQ. TCRdb keeps only in-frame clones here, not all; method: immunoSEQ multiplex PCR. The sample shows 24,000 or so clones, around 77% of them seen only once. The chain joins TRBV5-1 to TRBJ1-3; 7 bases are a match to TRBD1. The sample here was CD4+ or CD8+ T cells sorted from blood, taken in a trial of the OX40 agonist ivuxolimab. This sequence originates from an adult with an advanced solid tumor such as melanoma, head and neck, liver or kidney cancer. Here the CDR3 reads CASSQNTGAGGNTIYF. The CDR3 region has the DNA TGCGCCAGCAGCCAGAATACAGGGGCTGGAGGAAACACCATATATTTT.